The next 31 T cell receptor beta chains were all read from a single sample in a study of beta chain features in type 1 diabetes. Study conclusions and caveats: Researchers report that Type 1 diabetes patients had moderately but significantly shorter TCRB CDR3s across all four CD4+ subsets.

No antigens are known for them. Of the isolated RNA, all was reverse transcribed, and so the sequenced material was expressed TCRB transcripts. Assay used: immunoSEQ multiplex PCR; TCRdb lists only in-frame clones, some missing. The sample shows about 390,000 clones, 8.5% to 10% of them seen only once. Material: central memory CD4+ T cells from blood. These receptors originate from a man aged 25-45 years with type 1 diabetes.

The V gene is TRBV11-2, the J gene TRBJ2-1, with TRBD2 as a possible D gene (6 bases). V lost 1 base and J lost 3, with 16 bases in between. The V gene's germline CDR1 is SGHAT and CDR2 FQNNGV. The CDR3 is 17 residues long. DNA for the CDR3: TGTGCCAGCAGCTTAGTGTTTGGCGGGGTGGGCTACAATGAGCAGTTCTTC. This codes for CASSLVFGGVGYNEQFF.

In its sample, this clone was seen many times. The rearrangement links TRBV28 to TRBJ1-2; 7 bases match TRBD1. Trimming removed 6 bases from V and 5 bases from J; junction bases left unmatched: 6. The CDR3 is made up of 13 amino acids. CDR1 MDHEN and CDR2 SYDVKM come from the germline V gene. The CDR3, as DNA: TGTGCCAGCAGCTCGGGACAGCAGTATGGCTACACCTTC. Protein: CASSSGQQYGYTF.

Comment on this clone: The identical CDR3 is also encoded by other nucleotide sequences in the sample. The chain is built from TRBV4-3 and TRBJ1-1, with D unresolved. The CDR3 contains 13 residues. The V gene lost 0 bases and the J gene lost 1 base, with 3 bases spanning the gap. Germline V gene data show CDR1 as LGHNA and CDR2 as YSLEER. The CDR3 loop is CASSQDRNTEAFF. In nucleotides, the CDR3 is TGCGCCAGCAGCCAAGATCGGAACACTGAAGCTTTCTTT.

This clone was observed a handful of times. The chain has TRBV30 and TRBJ1-4; D gene unclear. The germline gives CDR1 GTSNPN, CDR2 SVGIG (reference sequence). The V end was cut by 0 bases, the J end by 0 bases, with 8 bases between. CDR3 length equals 15 residues. The CDR3 spells CAWSVWSATNEKLFF. In DNA, the CDR3 is TGTGCCTGGAGTGTATGGAGCGCAACTAATGAAAAACTGTTTTTT. Filled out from reference TRBV30 and TRBJ1-4, the complete variable domain reads SQTIHQWPATLVQPVGSPLSLECTVEGTSNPNLYWYRQAAGRGLQLLFYSVGIGQISSEVPQNLSASRPQDRQFILSSKKLLLSDSGFYLCAWSVWSATNEKLFFGSGTQLSVL.

This clone has a count of ten or more. V usage is TRBV5-1 and J usage is TRBJ1-2; a possible D gene is TRBD1 (6 bases). V was trimmed by 7 bases and J by 4 bases, leaving 11 bases between them. This CDR3 has 12 residues. Germline CDR1 SGHRS, CDR2 YFSETQ. For the CDR3, the DNA is TGCGCCAGCGCACAGGGAACCTATGGCTACACCTTC. Translating gives CASAQGTYGYTF.

This rearrangement joins TRBV5-5 to TRBJ1-1, with D hard to call. V was pared by 4 bases and J by 10 bases, with 17 bases between. Germline V lookup: CDR1 SGHKS, CDR2 YYEKEE (reference sequence). CDR3 length: 13 residues. The CDR3 nucleotides are TGTGCCAGCAGCGCGACGGTGGTCCGGGGAGCTTTCTTT. Translated, it gives CASSATVVRGAFF.

The chain is built from TRBV11-2 and TRBJ2-7; D remains ambiguous. Germline CDR1 is SGHAT and CDR2 is FQNNGV. V shed 0 bases and J shed 3 bases, with 6 bases lying between them. This CDR3 spans 13 amino acids. The CDR3 spells CASSLDPGYEQYF. CDR3 sequence (DNA): TGTGCCAGCAGCTTAGATCCGGGCTACGAGCAGTACTTC.

The chain couples TRBV7-3 to TRBJ2-5; perhaps TRBD2 as D (6 bases). Germline values: CDR1 SGHTA, CDR2 FQGTGA. The CDR3 has 15 residues. Trimming left V 1 base short and J 2 bases short, with 11 bases between. CDR3 protein: CASSLNSAGQETQYF. For the CDR3, the DNA is TGTGCCAGCAGCTTAAATAGTGCGGGGCAAGAGACCCAGTACTTC.

This clone has at least ten counts. V is TRBV6-5 and J is TRBJ2-1; TRBD2 agrees at 12 bases. Germline CDR1 is MNHEY and CDR2 is SVGAGI. The trim removed 0 bases at V and 10 bases at J, leaving 4 bases unmatched. This CDR3 spans 15 amino acids. This chain's CDR3 is CASSYSTSGSGEQFF. The CDR3 DNA reads as TGTGCCAGCAGTTACTCGACTAGCGGGAGCGGAGAGCAGTTCTTC.

This clone was counted between two and nine times. J is TRBJ2-4 and V is TRBV28, with D hard to call. CDR1 is MDHEN, CDR2 SYDVKM, per germline. Trimming removed 7 bases from V and 0 bases from J, with 10 bases in between. The CDR3 sequence is 14 residues long. In DNA form, the CDR3 reads TGTGCCAGCACGCCAGACCTAGCCAAAAACATTCAGTACTTC. Translation gives CASTPDLAKNIQYF.

The chain combines TRBV7-9 with TRBJ1-2; no firm D call. Trimming shortened V by 1 base and J by 4 bases, and 13 bases separated the two germline ends. CDR3 size: 15 residues. Germline CDR1 and CDR2: SEHNR and FQNEAQ (reference sequence). CDR3 sequence reads: CASSLEPGRLYGYTF. The CDR3 DNA reads as TGTGCCAGCAGCTTAGAGCCGGGGAGGCTCTATGGCTACACCTTC.

The chain links TRBV5-1 to TRBJ1-4; 7 bases fit TRBD1. This CDR3 is 15 amino acids long. Germline loops: CDR1 SGHRS, CDR2 YFSETQ. The V gene end was trimmed by 0 bases and the J gene end by 7 bases; junction bases not matched to a gene: 6. The CDR3 loop reads CASSLANRGGEKLFF. The CDR3 DNA is TGCGCCAGCAGCTTGGCGAACAGGGGAGGTGAAAAACTGTTTTTT.

The J gene is TRBJ2-7, the V gene TRBV7-2; a weak D match, TRBD2 (5 bases). Germline loops: CDR1 SGHTA, CDR2 FQGNSA. V lost 1 base to trimming and J lost 6 bases, with 16 bases between them. This CDR3 comprises 15 residues. The CDR3 DNA reads TGTGCCAGCAGCTTAGTGGGCCAGGTTCGGGGCGAGCAGTACTTC. As protein: CASSLVGQVRGEQYF.

This rearrangement joins TRBV5-1 to TRBJ2-1, with D perhaps matching TRBD2 (5 bases). CDR1 and CDR2 from the germline V gene are SGHRS and YFSETQ. Trimming left V 0 bases short and J 0 bases short, with 7 bases between. This CDR3 region has 15 residues. CDR3 DNA sequence: TGCGCCAGCAGCTTGGGGGAGAGCTCCTACAATGAGCAGTTCTTC. Amino acid sequence: CASSLGESSYNEQFF.

This clone was seen at least ten times. The chain uses TRBV7-2 and TRBJ2-3; 13 bases agree with TRBD2. The CDR3 runs to 16 residues. Germline values: CDR1 SGHTA, CDR2 FQGNSA. V lost 4 bases and J lost 4; bases outside the gene matches: 5. The CDR3 loop is CASSSRLAGGADTQYF. For the CDR3, the DNA is TGTGCCAGCAGCTCCAGACTAGCGGGAGGAGCAGATACGCAGTATTTT.

The rearrangement uses TRBV5-4 and TRBJ2-7; 11 positions agree with TRBD1. Trimming removed 2 bases from V and 5 bases from J; junction bases left unmatched: 6. CDR3 length: 15 residues. Germline V gene data show CDR1 as SGHNT and CDR2 as YYREEE (reference sequence). CDR3 DNA sequence: TGTGCCAGCAGCTTCATAGGACAGGGGGCTCACGAGCAGTACTTC. This encodes CASSFIGQGAHEQYF.

The chain combines TRBV2 with TRBJ2-5, with D possibly matching TRBD1 (6 bases). Between the trimmed V and J ends, which lost 4 bases and 0 bases, there was a span of 12 bases. Germline loops: CDR1 SNHLY, CDR2 FYNNEI. The CDR3 loop spans 15 amino acids. The CDR3 DNA follows: TGTGCCAGCAGTGTTCAGGGGTCGTACCAAGAGACCCAGTACTTC. Translated, it gives CASSVQGSYQETQYF.

This clone was observed many times. Different DNA sequences within this sample yield the same CDR3. The chain recombines TRBV7-3 with TRBJ2-5; D unclear. Germline loops: CDR1 SGHTA, CDR2 FQGTGA. Between the trimmed V and J ends, which lost 4 bases and 4 bases, there was a span of 10 bases. This CDR3 has 13 amino acids. The CDR3 bases are TGTGCCAGCAGCTCCGGGCAAGGAGAGACCCAGTACTTC. This translates into CASSSGQGETQYF.

A word on this clone: Just one base apart from a much larger clone, this may be a read error. The chain is built from TRBV7-9 and TRBJ2-3; 7 nucleotides agree with TRBD2. The germline CDR1 and CDR2 sequences are SEHNR and FQNEAQ (reference sequence). This CDR3 is built from 14 residues. Trimming at V came to 0 bases and at J to 3 bases, leaving 0 bases not matched to a gene. CDR3 DNA sequence: TGTGCCAGCAGCTTAGCGGGAGGGACAGATACGCAGTATTTT. Protein: CASSLAGGTDTQYF.

The sample holds a few counts of this clone. The rearrangement joins TRBV4-2 to TRBJ2-3; 14 bases align to TRBD2. CDR1 is LGHNA and CDR2 is YNFKEQ in the germline V gene. With V trimmed by 0 bases and J by 4 bases, 9 bases remained unmatched. The length of the CDR3 is 19 residues. CDR3 residues: CASSQDPMGLAGAPDTQYF. The CDR3 DNA follows: TGTGCCAGCAGCCAAGATCCGATGGGACTAGCGGGGGCTCCAGATACGCAGTATTTT.

This clone was seen a handful of times. The chain links TRBV2 to TRBJ2-2; the D is unclear. V was pared by 8 bases and J by 0 bases, with 16 bases between. Germline V gene sequence: CDR1 SNHLY, CDR2 FYNNEI. The CDR3 runs to 16 residues. CDR3 nucleotide sequence: TGTGCCAGCTCTCCGATCCGGCCTACGAACACCGGGGAGCTGTTTTTT. It yields the protein CASSPIRPTNTGELFF.

As DNA, the CDR3 is TGTGCCAGCAGGCTTTCTGGGGTGGAGTACTTC. Translation: CASRLSGVEYF. The chain employs TRBV6-6 and TRBJ2-7, with unresolved D. This CDR3 has 11 amino acids. Germline-derived CDR1 and CDR2 are MNHNY and SVGAGI (reference sequence). V was clipped by 6 bases and J by 11 bases, with 14 bases between them.

The chain couples TRBV6-1 to TRBJ2-5; 7 nucleotides match TRBD2. CDR3 length: 12 residues. Germline V gene lookup returns CDR1 MNHNS and CDR2 SASEGT. V dropped 8 bases and J dropped 3; count of bases not matched to a gene: 3. DNA for the CDR3: TGTGCCAGCTGGACTAGGGAAGAGACCCAGTACTTC. Translation: CASWTREETQYF.

The table lists this clone with a few counts. The chain is built from TRBV7-8 and TRBJ2-3, with 7 nucleotides matching TRBD1. The junction had 6 bases not matched to a gene; V was cut back by 3 bases and J by 0 bases. The CDR3 totals 16 residues. From germline, CDR1 is SGHVS and CDR2 FQNEAQ. Here the CDR3 reads CASSFNRGDSTDTQYF. The CDR3 nucleotides read TGTGCCAGCAGCTTTAACAGGGGCGATAGCACAGATACGCAGTATTTT.

V is TRBV7-8 and J is TRBJ2-5; D could derive from TRBD1 or TRBD2 (5 bases each). Germline V lookup: CDR1 SGHVS, CDR2 FQNEAQ. This CDR3 is built from 14 residues. Trimming stripped 4 bases from V and 1 base from J, with 10 bases between. The CDR3 here is CASSYTGTQETQYF. In DNA form, the CDR3 reads TGTGCCAGCAGCTACACCGGGACCCAAGAGACCCAGTACTTC.

The chain uses TRBV30 and TRBJ1-5; D is unclear. V was clipped by 2 bases and J by 5 bases, with 10 bases between them. The length of the CDR3 is 13 residues. From germline, CDR1 is GTSNPN and CDR2 SVGIG (reference sequence). The CDR3 DNA sequence: TGTGCCTGGAGTTTGCAGGATTATCAGCCCCAGCATTTT. This codes for CAWSLQDYQPQHF.

This clone turned up a few times. The J gene is TRBJ2-7, the V gene TRBV4-3, with no clear D. This CDR3 comprises 16 residues. V lost 1 base, J lost 2 bases, and 15 bases lay in between. Germline CDR1 is LGHNA and CDR2 is YSLEER. The CDR3 reads CASSQVAGNSPYEQYF. DNA for the CDR3: TGCGCCAGCAGCCAAGTTGCCGGAAACTCCCCCTACGAGCAGTACTTC.

V is TRBV6-6 and J is TRBJ2-1; perhaps D is TRBD1 or TRBD2 (6 bases each). Trimming pared 5 bases from V and 14 bases from J, leaving 13 bases between. This CDR3 is 11 amino acids long. Germline assignment: CDR1 MNHNY and CDR2 SVGAGI (reference sequence). The DNA of the CDR3 is TGTGCCAGCAGTCTACAGGGACTGGAGTTCTTC. The encoded protein is CASSLQGLEFF.

This clone showed up just a few times. The genes are TRBV6-5 and TRBJ2-5, with no clear D. Germline loops: CDR1 MNHEY, CDR2 SVGAGI. CDR3 length: 15 amino acids. V was pared by 6 bases and J by 1 base, with 15 bases between. CDR3 loop: CASSKGPLVQETQYF. The CDR3 DNA follows: TGTGCCAGCAGCAAAGGGCCGTTGGTCCAAGAGACCCAGTACTTC.

V usage is TRBV10-3 and J usage is TRBJ2-5; TRBD2 might be the D (5 bases). This CDR3 contains 15 residues. V lost 3 bases to trimming and J lost 3 bases, with 14 bases between them. Germline V CDR1 and CDR2: ENHRY, SYGVKD. CDR3 amino acids: CAISDVASGKETQYF. The CDR3 DNA is TGTGCCATCAGTGACGTGGCATCGGGAAAAGAGACCCAGTACTTC.

The chain has TRBV28 and TRBJ2-5, with D unclear. Germline CDR1 MDHEN, CDR2 SYDVKM. V was clipped by 2 bases and J by 5 bases, with 15 bases between them. CDR3 size: 15 residues. CDR3 residues: CASSLVGPLRETQYF. As DNA, the CDR3 is TGTGCCAGCAGTTTAGTAGGCCCCTTACGGGAGACCCAGTACTTC.